This T cell receptor beta chain is from a study of blood T cell repertoires in COVID-19. As handled by the study authors: Reference gene primer amplification in the assay estimated nucleated cell counts. The method was immunoSEQ multiplex PCR; TCRdb's version includes in-frame clones alone and lacks a portion of them. Clone size and the V and J calls come from that table; the DNA yielded D and trimming. The table shows hundreds of thousands of clones, with 80% to 90% occurring only once. CDR1 is SGHDN, CDR2 FVKESK, per germline. CDR3 length: 13 amino acids. Trimming removed 4 bases at V and 8 bases at J, with 11 bases between.

This clonotype originated in a woman in her twenties or thirties with COVID-19, enrolled during active disease. This chain links TRBV14 with TRBJ2-2; D uncertain. The material sequenced was peripheral blood. CDR3: CASSPQEVGELFF. CDR3 sequence (DNA): TGTGCCAGCAGCCCTCAGGAAGTAGGGGAGCTGTTTTTT.